A single sample gave rise to the 21 T cell receptor beta chains below, sequenced in a study of a mutant IDH1 vaccine in newly diagnosed glioma. Assay: immunoSEQ multiplex PCR; the TCRdb copy retains only in-frame clones and omits some. This sample has 52,000 or so clones; 82% occur once, and the top ten carry 2.5% to 3.5%. Time point specified: week 5, during vaccination. Vaccination comprised doses that each held 300 ug of mutant IDH1 20-mer peptide, plus topical imiquimod. These TCRs are of unknown antigen specificity. The sequencing used PBMCs, collected from a glioma patient whose treatment included an IDH1 peptide vaccine. These receptors originate from a young woman with glioma. Some clones in this sample may be carry-over from other donors' samples.

V usage is TRBV30 and J usage is TRBJ2-5, with TRBD2 as a possible D gene (6 bases). Germline V gene sequence: CDR1 GTSNPN, CDR2 SVGIG (reference sequence). Trimming took off 0 bases at V and 5 bases at J, with 7 bases between the two ends. The CDR3 has 12 residues. The CDR3 DNA reads TGTGCCTGGAGTGTACGGGGGGAGACCCAGTACTTC. This gives the protein CAWSVRGETQYF.

CDR3 sequence reads: CASLRDRGISDGYTF. In DNA form, the CDR3 reads TGTGCCAGCCTCCGGGACAGGGGGATATCGGATGGCTACACCTTC. The J gene is TRBJ1-2, the V gene TRBV7-2; TRBD1 matches 11 bases. After removal of 8 bases from V and 6 bases from J, the junction contained 11 bases not matched to a gene. The CDR3 loop spans 15 amino acids. CDR1 SGHTA and CDR2 FQGNSA come from the germline V gene.

The chain recombines TRBV6-6 with TRBJ1-5; 7 bases line up with TRBD1. Germline V lookup: CDR1 MNHNY, CDR2 SVGAGI (reference sequence). There are 14 residues in the CDR3. Germline trimming cut 6 bases from V and 3 bases from J; bases unmatched to any gene: 5. CDR3 region: CASRRGTANQPQHF. The CDR3 nucleotides read TGTGCCAGCAGAAGAGGGACAGCCAATCAGCCCCAGCATTTT.

The chain joins TRBV11-1 to TRBJ2-2; the D gene is possibly TRBD1 (6 bases). CDR1 and CDR2 from the germline V gene are SGHAT and FQDESV (reference sequence). V was pared by 5 bases and J by 4 bases, with 11 bases between. This CDR3 comprises 14 residues. The CDR3 nucleotides read TGTGCCAGCAGCCAGGCCAGGGGCACCGGGGAGCTGTTTTTT. It is translated as CASSQARGTGELFF.

The chain joins TRBV4-2 to TRBJ1-3, with D possibly TRBD1 on 5 matching bases. The CDR3 runs to 15 residues. Trimming removed 4 bases from V and 2 bases from J, with 12 bases in between. Germline V gives CDR1 LGHNA, CDR2 YNFKEQ. The CDR3 DNA sequence: TGTGCCAGCAGCCTCACTTTCAGGGCTGGAAACACCATATATTTT. It yields the protein CASSLTFRAGNTIYF.

This clone has more than one count but fewer than ten. This chain links TRBV4-1 with TRBJ1-1, with D possibly TRBD1 on 5 matching bases. Between the trimmed V and J ends, which lost 0 bases and 1 base, there was a span of 18 bases. This CDR3 region has 18 residues. Germline loops: CDR1 MGHRA, CDR2 YSYEKL. The CDR3 DNA follows: TGCGCCAGCAGCCAAGAAATGAGGGGCCGAGGGCCGAACACTGAAGCTTTCTTT. It codes for CASSQEMRGRGPNTEAFF.

This rearrangement joins TRBV15 to TRBJ1-1, with 10 bases matching TRBD1. Unmatched junction bases numbered 7, after V lost 5 bases and J lost 4 bases. CDR3 length: 15 amino acids. Germline V lookup: CDR1 LNHNV, CDR2 YYDKDF (reference sequence). The CDR3 spells CATSPLRTGGTEAFF. The DNA for the CDR3 is TGTGCCACCAGCCCCCTCCGGACAGGGGGCACTGAAGCTTTCTTT.

This clone came up once. V gene TRBV30 combines with J gene TRBJ1-1, with TRBD1 as a possible D gene (5 bases). V was shortened by 1 base and J by 1 base, with 13 bases between the two germline ends. The CDR3 is made up of 15 amino acids. Looked up from germline, CDR1 is GTSNPN and CDR2 is SVGIG (reference sequence). The CDR3 protein is CAWSAGGPRNTEAFF. The CDR3, as DNA: TGTGCCTGGAGTGCGGGGGGACCCCGGAACACTGAAGCTTTCTTT.

This clone was seen only once. The chain recombines TRBV11-3 with TRBJ2-2; D gene ambiguous. Germline V lookup: CDR1 SGHNT, CDR2 YENEEA. Between the trimmed V and J ends, which lost 4 bases and 4 bases, there was a span of 10 bases. The CDR3 extends over 14 amino acids. The CDR3 region is CASSSRSFTGELFF. The CDR3 nucleotides are TGTGCCAGCAGCTCCCGTAGCTTCACCGGGGAGCTGTTTTTT.

This clone was recorded once. Germline and junction disagree at one end, which may indicate a read error. V usage is TRBV19 and J usage is TRBJ2-1, with TRBD2 matching over 9 bases. This CDR3 spans 19 amino acids. Germline V gene lookup returns CDR1 LNHDA and CDR2 SQIVND (reference sequence). In DNA form, the CDR3 reads TGTGCCAGTAGTTTTCCGGGACTAGCAACCACCTCCAGCTCCAATGAGCAGCTCTTC. Its translation is CASSFPGLATTSSSNEQLF.

V is TRBV14 and J is TRBJ1-1; D remains ambiguous. Trimming pared 0 bases from V and 3 bases from J, leaving 8 bases between. Germline V lookup: CDR1 SGHDN, CDR2 FVKESK. The CDR3 runs 14 residues. In DNA form, the CDR3 reads TGTGCCAGCAGCCAAGATGTGGAAGACACTGAAGCTTTCTTT. Its translation is CASSQDVEDTEAFF.

This clone was detected once. V and J are TRBV27 and TRBJ2-3; TRBD2 matches at 9 bases. Trimming at V came to 5 bases and at J to 8 bases, leaving 5 bases not matched to a gene. The germline V gene encodes CDR1 MNHEY and CDR2 SMNVEV (reference sequence). This CDR3 contains 13 residues. CDR3 amino acids: CASSPGLARTQYF. As DNA, the CDR3 is TGTGCCAGCAGTCCTGGACTAGCGCGTACGCAGTATTTT.

This rearrangement joins TRBV25-1 to TRBJ1-5; D is perhaps TRBD1 (5 bases). This CDR3 is 15 amino acids long. The V gene's germline CDR1 is MGHDK and CDR2 SYGVNS. The V gene lost 3 bases and the J gene lost 6 bases, with 15 bases spanning the gap. CDR3 coding DNA: TGTGCCAGCAGTGAGGGGGGTGCAGGTACTCAGCCCCAGCATTTT. As protein: CASSEGGAGTQPQHF.

To note about this clone: An end of the junction differs from the germline gene, which may be a read error. The chain couples TRBV25-1 to TRBJ1-1; no firm D call. The CDR3 is 13 residues long. Per the germline V gene, CDR1 is MGHDK and CDR2 is SYGVNS. The DNA of the CDR3 is TGTGCCAGCAGGGCCGCCGGGCGGCCTGAAGCTCTCTTT. It is translated as CASRAAGRPEALF. Full variable domain (missing parts from reference TRBV25-1 and TRBJ1-1): EADIYQTPRYLVIGTGKKITLECSQTMGHDKMYWYQQDPGMELHLIHYSYGVNSTEKGDLSSESTVSRIRTEHFPLTLESARPSHTSQYLCASRAAGRPEALFGQGTRLTVV.

This clone was recorded a few times. The rearrangement links TRBV9 to TRBJ2-3, with D perhaps matching TRBD1 or TRBD2 (7 bases each). The CDR3 spans 18 residues. Per the germline V gene, CDR1 is SGDLS and CDR2 is YYNGEE. Trimming cost V 3 bases and J 2 bases, with 22 bases left between them. The CDR3 DNA reads TGTGCCAGCAGCGCGAGACAGGGAGGGGGGGGCTACACAGATACGCAGTATTTT. This translates into CASSARQGGGGYTDTQYF.

CDR3 protein: CASSGQTGGYGYTF. CDR3 DNA: TGTGCCAGCAGTGGCCAGACAGGGGGCTATGGCTACACCTTC. The V gene is TRBV27, the J gene TRBJ1-2; 9 bases align to TRBD1. With 5 bases clipped from V and 4 bases from J, the junction kept 5 bases outside the gene matches. The germline gives CDR1 MNHEY, CDR2 SMNVEV (reference sequence). CDR3 length: 14 residues.

The chain couples TRBV5-3 to TRBJ2-1; 8 bases fit TRBD1. TRBV5-3 counts as an open reading frame of uncertain function. The length of the CDR3 is 14 residues. With 4 bases clipped from V and 5 bases from J, the junction kept 5 bases outside the gene matches. The DNA of the CDR3 is TGTGCCAGAAGCCCTAGGACAGGGCACAATGAGCAGTTCTTC. Its translation: CARSPRTGHNEQFF.

The chain carries TRBV29-1 and TRBJ1-1; tentatively, D is TRBD1 (5 bases). Deletions cut 4 bases from V and 6 bases from J, with 15 bases between. The CDR3 spans 13 residues. CDR1 is SQVTM and CDR2 is ANQGSEA in the germline V gene. In nucleotides, the CDR3 is TGCAGCGTTGTGGGTGGGGGTGTTTCTGAAGCTTTCTTT. Protein: CSVVGGGVSEAFF.

The V gene is TRBV5-1, the J gene TRBJ2-1, with 13 bases fitting TRBD2. Germline V gene sequence: CDR1 SGHRS, CDR2 YFSETQ. CDR3 length: 19 residues. Germline trimming cut 0 bases from V and 6 bases from J; bases unmatched to any gene: 12. CDR3 coding DNA: TGCGCCAGCAGCTTGGTTGCAGGACTAGCGGGAGTAGTCGGCAATGAGCAGTTCTTC. Its protein is CASSLVAGLAGVVGNEQFF.

The V and J genes are TRBV9 and TRBJ2-3; D unresolved. V lost 2 bases and J lost 0, with 7 bases in between. Per the germline V gene, CDR1 is SGDLS and CDR2 is YYNGEE. The CDR3 extends over 14 amino acids. CDR3 region: CASSVRRSTDTQYF. CDR3 DNA: TGTGCCAGCAGCGTCAGGCGGAGCACAGATACGCAGTATTTT.

V and J are TRBV29-1 and TRBJ1-1, with D hard to call. Germline CDR1 and CDR2: SQVTM and ANQGSEA. V was trimmed by 4 bases and J by 10 bases, leaving 13 bases between them. CDR3 size: 11 residues. The CDR3 DNA is TGCAGCGTTGTATCGGGAAAAGGAGCTTTCTTT. Its protein product is CSVVSGKGAFF. Together with reference TRBV29-1 and TRBJ1-1, the CDR3 gives the full variable domain: SAVISQKPSRDICQRGTSLTIQCQVDSQVTMMFWYRQQPGQSLTLIATANQGSEATYESGFVIDKFPISRPNLTFSTLTVSNMSPEDSSIYLCSVVSGKGAFFGQGTRLTVV.